These T cell receptor beta chains were read from a single sample in a study of regulatory T cells in long-lasting Graves disease. A single record per CDR3 protein comes from TCRdb applying MiXCR to the multiplex PCR reads. The data show about 400,000 distinct CDR3 sequences, less than 25% seen once. Sequenced here: peripheral blood mononuclear cells (PBMCs), sampled when the disease was refractory, from a patient treated with antithyroid drugs. Receptors were obtained from a female donor with Graves disease. Each CDR3 is given with its conserved first and last residue. The D gene is left open where the match is weak. Where a row states a size, it is once, few, many or the class of an expanded clone; other rows omit it.

DNA | CDR3 | D | J | V | size
TGCAGCGTGGACCGGGACAGGGGGCGGAACTATGGCTACACCTTC | CSVDRDRGRNYGYTF | TRBD1 | TRBJ1-2 | TRBV29-1 | many
TGTGCCAGCAGTTACTCCCGGGCAGGGGGCAACATAGCCAAAAACATTCAGTACTTC | CASSYSRAGGNIAKNIQYF | TRBD1 | TRBJ2-4 | TRBV6-2/TRBV6-3 | NA
TGTGCCAGCAGCCCTGACGGGAGCTCCTACGAGCAGTACTTC | CASSPDGSSYEQYF | NA | TRBJ2-7 | TRBV9 | NA
TGTGCCACCAGTGACCAGGGACAGGTAAAGTACTTC | CATSDQGQVKYF | TRBD1 | TRBJ2-7 | TRBV24-1 | NA
TGTGCCAGCAGCTTAGGAGCGAGACAGGGGGCAAAGGGCAATCAGCCCCAGCATTTT | CASSLGARQGAKGNQPQHF | TRBD1 | TRBJ1-5 | TRBV7-9 | few
TGTGCCAGCAGTTATGGGGTAGAAGGCTACACCTTC | CASSYGVEGYTF | NA | TRBJ1-2 | TRBV6-5 | NA
TGCAGTGCTAGAAGGGACAGGGTCACCTACGAGCAGTACTTC | CSARRDRVTYEQYF | TRBD1 | TRBJ2-7 | TRBV20-1 | NA
TGTGCCAGCAGCCAGGGAGTCTATGGCTACACCTTC | CASSQGVYGYTF | NA | TRBJ1-2 | TRBV3-1 | many
TGTGCCAGCAGCTTAGGAGGAGGAGGGGGCAGGTACGAGCAGTACTTC | CASSLGGGGGRYEQYF | NA | TRBJ2-7 | TRBV7-2 | many
TGTGCCAGCAGTTTTTTAGCGAATGAGCAGTTCTTC | CASSFLANEQFF | NA | TRBJ2-1 | TRBV12-3/TRBV12-4 | few
TGTGCCAGCAGTTCAGGGACCTTCTATGGCTACACCTTC | CASSSGTFYGYTF | NA | TRBJ1-2 | TRBV28 | many
TGTGCCAGCAGTTACTCCGGGAGGATGGACAATGAGCAGTTCTTC | CASSYSGRMDNEQFF | TRBD2 | TRBJ2-1 | TRBV6-5 | NA
TGTGCCAGCAGTCCCCTAGATACGCAGTATTTT | CASSPLDTQYF | NA | TRBJ2-3 | TRBV12-3/TRBV12-4 | NA
TGTGCCAGCAGCTTATCAATGGCCACAGACAGGGCCGGCGGCTACACCTTC | CASSLSMATDRAGGYTF | TRBD1 | TRBJ1-2 | TRBV7-9 | few
TGTGCCAGCAGCTCTGGACATAATCAGCCCCAGCATTTT | CASSSGHNQPQHF | NA | TRBJ1-5 | TRBV7-2 | many
TGTGCCAGCAGCTCCAGGGTTGGCAATCAGCCCCAGCATTTT | CASSSRVGNQPQHF | NA | TRBJ1-5 | TRBV27 | many
TGTGCCAGCAGACTCCATTGGGGATTACAGGGGGCGGATGGGGCCAACGTCCTGACTTTC | CASRLHWGLQGADGANVLTF | TRBD1 | TRBJ2-6 | TRBV12-3/TRBV12-4 | NA
TGTGCCACCAGCAGCCTTTCGGGGCAGGAACAGCCCCAGCATTTT | CATSSLSGQEQPQHF | NA | TRBJ1-5 | TRBV15 | NA
TGCGCCAGCAGCCAGATGGCCGGGACAGGGGGGACCTACGAGCAGTACTTC | CASSQMAGTGGTYEQYF | TRBD1 | TRBJ2-7 | TRBV4-1 | NA
TGTGCCAGCAGCGTAGCTACATGGCAGGGGGAGCTGTTTTTT | CASSVATWQGELFF | NA | TRBJ2-2 | TRBV9 | many
TGTGCCAGCAGCTCAAGACAGGGGGCGTACGAGCAGTACTTC | CASSSRQGAYEQYF | TRBD1 | TRBJ2-7 | TRBV11-2 | many
TGTGCCAGCAGTCGGGACCCAAGGACTGAAAAACTGTTTTTT | CASSRDPRTEKLFF | NA | TRBJ1-4 | TRBV12-3/TRBV12-4 | many
TGCGCCAGCAGCCAAGCTCCAGGGGGAGGGGGGAACACTGAAGCTTTCTTT | CASSQAPGGGGNTEAFF | TRBD1 | TRBJ1-1 | TRBV4-1 | NA
TGTGCCAGCAGCCTTGATCCTACAGATACGCAGTATTTT | CASSLDPTDTQYF | NA | TRBJ2-3 | TRBV5-6 | NA
TGTGCCAGCACCGCCGGACGGGGAACACAAGAGACCCAGTACTTC | CASTAGRGTQETQYF | NA | TRBJ2-5 | TRBV12-3/TRBV12-4 | many
TGTGCCAGCATCATCTCGGGCTATGGCTACACCTTC | CASIISGYGYTF | NA | TRBJ1-2 | TRBV6-1 | many
TGTGCCAGCAGCCCTCGGACAGGCAGCTCTGGGGCCAACGTCCTGACTTTC | CASSPRTGSSGANVLTF | TRBD1 | TRBJ2-6 | TRBV9 | few
TGTGCCAGCCCTCGGGGACTAGCGGGATTGGACGGCCCCTACAATGAGCAGTTCTTC | CASPRGLAGLDGPYNEQFF | TRBD2 | TRBJ2-1 | TRBV6-1 | NA
TGTGCCAGCAGCTTTGTAGGCCAACTTTGGGATGAGCAGTTCTTC | CASSFVGQLWDEQFF | NA | TRBJ2-1 | TRBV11-1 | NA
TGTGCCAGCAGCTCCCCGGGACGGAGTAACGAGCAGTACTTC | CASSSPGRSNEQYF | NA | TRBJ2-7 | TRBV12-3/TRBV12-4 | few
TGTGCCAGCAGCTTAGCGCCTCCGGGGTCGAGCAATCAGCCCCAGCATTTT | CASSLAPPGSSNQPQHF | NA | TRBJ1-5 | TRBV7-9 | NA
TGTGCCAGTCACGGGGGGACAGGGGGTGAAAAACTGTTTTTT | CASHGGTGGEKLFF | TRBD1 | TRBJ1-4 | TRBV28 | few
TGCAGCGTAGTAGACAGGGACCACGAGCAGTACTTC | CSVVDRDHEQYF | TRBD1 | TRBJ2-7 | TRBV29-1 | NA
TGTGCCAGCAGCCCAGACAGAACGGATTACGAGCAGTACTTC | CASSPDRTDYEQYF | NA | TRBJ2-7 | TRBV11-2 | many
TGTGCCAGCATGGGCCCGACCCAAGAGACCCAGTACTTC | CASMGPTQETQYF | NA | TRBJ2-5 | TRBV2 | many
TGTGCCAGCAGCTTAATAGCGGGAGGGAGCAACACCGGGGAGCTGTTTTTT | CASSLIAGGSNTGELFF | TRBD2 | TRBJ2-2 | TRBV7-3 | few
TGCAGTGCCAAATCGTGGGGGGGTTCGGAGCAGTACTTC | CSAKSWGGSEQYF | TRBD2 | TRBJ2-7 | TRBV20-1 | NA
TGCGCCAGCACCCCGACAGGGAACACCGGGGAGCTGTTTTTT | CASTPTGNTGELFF | NA | TRBJ2-2 | TRBV4-1 | few
TGTGCCAGCAGCCCCCTGGGAAGGGACTATGGCTACACCTTC | CASSPLGRDYGYTF | NA | TRBJ1-2 | TRBV6-1 | many
TGCAGTGCTAGCGGGAGGGCTTTGGAGACCCAGTACTTC | CSASGRALETQYF | TRBD2 | TRBJ2-5 | TRBV20-1 | many
TGTGCCACGACTAGCGGGAACTCTGGGGCCAACGTCCCGACTTTC | CATTSGNSGANVPTF | TRBD2 | TRBJ2-6 | TRBV24-1 | few
TGTGCCAGCAGGGGGGGGTCTGGGGAGCAGTACTTC | CASRGGSGEQYF | TRBD2 | TRBJ2-7 | TRBV28 | NA
TGTGCCAGCAGAGAGGGGGGGACTGAAGCTTTCTTT | CASREGGTEAFF | NA | TRBJ1-1 | TRBV12-3/TRBV12-4 | many
TGCAGTGCTAGCCCCGTGTCTAGCGCCCACTACGAGCAGTACTTC | CSASPVSSAHYEQYF | NA | TRBJ2-7 | TRBV20-1 | many
TGTGCCAGCAGCTTCGGGCAGGGAGACACCGGGGAGCTGTTTTTT | CASSFGQGDTGELFF | NA | TRBJ2-2 | TRBV11-3 | many
TGTGCCAGCAGCCCCGCCGCGGCTAGCGGGTTCTACGAGCAGTACTTC | CASSPAAASGFYEQYF | TRBD2 | TRBJ2-7 | TRBV7-3 | many
TGTGCCAGCAGCTTCGACAGGGCGTCCTCCTACGAGCAGTACTTC | CASSFDRASSYEQYF | TRBD1 | TRBJ2-7 | TRBV7-2 | few
TGTGCCAGCAGTCCTCCCCTCGGGGGGGTCTACGAGCAGTACTTC | CASSPPLGGVYEQYF | TRBD2 | TRBJ2-7 | TRBV28 | many